These T cell receptor beta chains were read from a single sample in a study of shared clonotypes between healthy human individuals. The repertoire was sequenced with immunoSEQ multiplex PCR; TCRdb's copy has only in-frame clones and lacks some. The data contain under 550,000 clones, 96% of them singletons. Sequences were obtained from naive CD4+ T cells sorted from blood. All receptors come from a young woman in good health. The conserved cysteine and the conserved F or W are not part of the CDR3 here. Each record gives: CDR3 protein, J gene, CDR3 length, V gene.

CDR3aa: ASSRLAGGPSYEQY; j_gene: TRBJ2-7; len: 14; v_gene: TRBV27
CDR3aa: ASSALTGVSGGYT; j_gene: TRBJ1-2; len: 13; v_gene: TRBV11-2
CDR3aa: ATLRPYSNQPQH; j_gene: TRBJ1-5; len: 12; v_gene: TRBV27
CDR3aa: ASSLAAQGSEGGPYEQY; j_gene: TRBJ2-7; len: 17; v_gene: TRBV5-6
CDR3aa: ASSLVTGKANEQF; j_gene: TRBJ2-1; len: 13; v_gene: TRBV7-2
CDR3aa: ASSIGGLYNEQF; j_gene: TRBJ2-1; len: 12; v_gene: TRBV19
CDR3aa: ASSYSDHYGYT; j_gene: TRBJ1-2; len: 11; v_gene: TRBV6-5
CDR3aa: ASRMDGGPNYGYT; j_gene: TRBJ1-2; len: 13; v_gene: TRBV7-9
CDR3aa: VSSARDTSYEQY; j_gene: TRBJ2-7; len: 12; v_gene: TRBV11-2
CDR3aa: ASSIQRDTNEQF; j_gene: TRBJ2-1; len: 12; v_gene: TRBV19
CDR3aa: ASSVGQFQETQY; j_gene: TRBJ2-5; len: 12; v_gene: TRBV7-2
CDR3aa: ASSPGEPNEQY; j_gene: TRBJ2-7; len: 11; v_gene: TRBV11-3
CDR3aa: ASSLGKWVSGANVLT; j_gene: TRBJ2-6; len: 15; v_gene: TRBV5-1
CDR3aa: ASKTQGTGELF; j_gene: TRBJ2-2; len: 11; v_gene: TRBV2
CDR3aa: ASSLTGTSGSQETQY; j_gene: TRBJ2-5; len: 15; v_gene: TRBV18
CDR3aa: ASSPLEGTDTQY; j_gene: TRBJ2-3; len: 12; v_gene: TRBV18
CDR3aa: ASSTTSGRRSYEQY; j_gene: TRBJ2-7; len: 14; v_gene: TRBV28
CDR3aa: ASTSHAGGGTGELF; j_gene: TRBJ2-2; len: 14; v_gene: TRBV7-2
CDR3aa: AISGKTGGSHEQY; j_gene: .; len: 13; v_gene: TRBV10-3
CDR3aa: ASSLGRVGAYEQY; j_gene: TRBJ2-7; len: 13; v_gene: TRBV7-8
CDR3aa: AWGWYEQY; j_gene: TRBJ2-7; len: 8; v_gene: TRBV30
CDR3aa: ATTWARLRTSTDTQY; j_gene: TRBJ2-3; len: 15; v_gene: TRBV15
CDR3aa: ASSLAGTGGSEAF; j_gene: TRBJ1-1; len: 13; v_gene: TRBV11-2
CDR3aa: ASSIREEQY; j_gene: TRBJ2-5; len: 9; v_gene: TRBV5-6
CDR3aa: ASSLTRNQPQH; j_gene: TRBJ1-5; len: 11; v_gene: TRBV19
CDR3aa: ASSLGADTQY; j_gene: TRBJ2-3; len: 10; v_gene: TRBV7-9
CDR3aa: ASSLNVAGVYEQY; j_gene: TRBJ2-7; len: 13; v_gene: TRBV11-3
CDR3aa: ASSLVSSWGGTYEQY; j_gene: TRBJ2-7; len: 15; v_gene: TRBV7-9
CDR3aa: ASSVKEREGLRTGELF; j_gene: TRBJ2-2; len: 16; v_gene: TRBV9
CDR3aa: ASSLPGRPNTEAF; j_gene: TRBJ1-1; len: 13; v_gene: TRBV28
CDR3aa: ASSYLGGKETQY; j_gene: TRBJ2-5; len: 12; v_gene: TRBV6-6
CDR3aa: ASSIQFSVQTGELF; j_gene: TRBJ2-2; len: 14; v_gene: TRBV19
CDR3aa: ASSPTSPQETQY; j_gene: TRBJ2-5; len: 12; v_gene: TRBV18
CDR3aa: ASSLGAVSSYEQY; j_gene: TRBJ2-7; len: 13; v_gene: TRBV5-4
CDR3aa: ASSPAGGPIGTQH; j_gene: TRBJ1-5; len: 13; v_gene: TRBV5-1
CDR3aa: ASSEEGLAGGSRNEQF; j_gene: TRBJ2-1; len: 16; v_gene: TRBV6-1
CDR3aa: ASSPGFGYGYT; j_gene: TRBJ1-2; len: 11; v_gene: TRBV4-2
CDR3aa: ASSTDRGSEQY; j_gene: TRBJ2-7; len: 11; v_gene: TRBV19
CDR3aa: ASSDIRGSTDTQY; j_gene: TRBJ2-3; len: 13; v_gene: TRBV28
CDR3aa: AISARGGVSAYEQY; j_gene: .; len: 14; v_gene: TRBV10-3
CDR3aa: ASSLPPGAQETQY; j_gene: TRBJ2-5; len: 13; v_gene: TRBV5-6
CDR3aa: ASSLSGNSNQPQH; j_gene: TRBJ1-5; len: 13; v_gene: TRBV27
CDR3aa: ASSLTGGQGTGELF; j_gene: TRBJ2-2; len: 14; v_gene: TRBV5-1
CDR3aa: ASMAGGGTDTQY; j_gene: TRBJ2-3; len: 12; v_gene: TRBV6-4
CDR3aa: ATEAMGSGNTIY; j_gene: TRBJ1-3; len: 12; v_gene: TRBV28